This T cell receptor (beta chain) was identified during a study of shared clonotypes between healthy human individuals. Genomic DNA belonging to each subset was distributed in equal measure over several immunoSEQ plates. Clones were sequenced by immunoSEQ multiplex PCR, and TCRdb holds only the in-frame ones, with some missing. The sample holds about 1.1 million clones, roughly 74% seen once. Trimming took off 5 bases at V and 7 bases at J, with 20 bases between the two ends. This CDR3 is 15 amino acids long. The germline V gene encodes CDR1 MNHNS and CDR2 SASEGT. In regard to this clone: Its antigen is unidentified.

Study-wide points: Of the naive CD4 clonotypes, about 5% were shared across several donors.

This TCR derives from a man between 18 and 35 years old in good health. Some clones in this sample may be carry-over from other donors' samples. The rearrangement uses TRBV6-1 and TRBJ1-2, with D tentatively TRBD1 (5 bases). What was sequenced was memory CD4+ T cells from PBMCs. Indicated subset: CD45RA-negative fraction. The CDR3 DNA reads as TGTGCCAGCAGTCCTAGAGGGGACGTGTTCTCTGGCTACACCTTC. Protein product: CASSPRGDVFSGYTF.